The 12 T cell receptor beta chains in this list originate from one sample, sequenced in a study of shared clonotypes between healthy human individuals. Using immunoSEQ multiplex PCR, the repertoire was profiled, and TCRdb retains in-frame clones only, with some absent. The sample consists of 2.5 million or so clones, over 85% of them appearing once. The sequenced sample was naive CD4+ T cells sorted from blood. Subset described: CD45RA+ positively selected. The receptors come from a man younger than 35 in good health.

The chain has TRBV27 and TRBJ1-2; TRBD1 agrees at 10 bases. This CDR3 contains 15 residues. V lost 4 bases and J lost 5; bases outside the gene matches: 7. CDR1 and CDR2 from the germline V gene are MNHEY and SMNVEV (reference sequence). The CDR3: CASSSGTGVRYGYTF. CDR3 DNA sequence: TGTGCCAGCAGTTCCGGGACAGGGGTGAGATATGGCTACACCTTC.

In this sample, this clone turned up a few times. This may arise from a read error, as a much more abundant clone is one base away. Other DNA variants within this sample encode the same CDR3. The rearrangement links TRBV5-6 to TRBJ2-7; D gene uncertain. Germline CDR1 SGHDT, CDR2 YYEEEE. The V gene lost 3 bases and the J gene lost 1 base, with 2 bases spanning the gap. The CDR3 consists of 11 residues. The CDR3 loop is CASSSSYEQYF. In nucleotides, the CDR3 is TGTGCCAGCAGCTCTTCCTACGAGCAGTACTTC.

V usage is TRBV9 and J usage is TRBJ2-7; the D call may be TRBD1 or TRBD2 (5 bases each). The CDR3 is 16 amino acids. Trimming shortened V by 0 bases and J by 1 base, and 14 bases separated the two germline ends. Germline V gene sequence: CDR1 SGDLS, CDR2 YYNGEE. The CDR3 loop reads CASSVGAEGMSYEQYF. CDR3 bases: TGTGCCAGCAGCGTAGGTGCCGAGGGGATGTCCTACGAGCAGTACTTC.

This chain joins TRBV18 and TRBJ2-7, with TRBD1 identical over 12 bases. There are 13 residues in the CDR3. The germline CDR1 and CDR2 sequences are KGHSH and LQKENI. Trimming cost V 10 bases and J 5 bases; bases outside gene matches: 6. The DNA of the CDR3 is TGTGCCACCGCGGGACAGGGGGCGAACGAGCAGTACTTC. Residues: CATAGQGANEQYF.

The chain joins TRBV19 to TRBJ2-7; either TRBD1 or TRBD2 may fit D (5 bases each). V lost 6 bases to trimming and J lost 1 base, with 16 bases between them. Germline values: CDR1 LNHDA, CDR2 SQIVND (reference sequence). The CDR3 is 15 amino acids. The CDR3 DNA reads TGTGCCAGTAGAAGGACCGGGGCCCCATCCTACGAGCAGTACTTC. This codes for CASRRTGAPSYEQYF.

J is TRBJ2-7 and V is TRBV5-4, with 7 bases identical to TRBD2. CDR3 length: 15 residues. V lost 4 bases to trimming and J lost 1 base; unmatched junction nucleotides: 8. CDR1 is SGHNT and CDR2 is YYREEE in the germline V gene (reference sequence). CDR3 amino acids: CASSPQAGSSYEQYF. CDR3 coding DNA: TGTGCCAGCAGCCCCCAAGCGGGGTCGTCCTACGAGCAGTACTTC.

V gene TRBV10-3 combines with J gene TRBJ1-5, with 7 bases matching TRBD1. Germline lookup yields CDR1 ENHRY and CDR2 SYGVKD. V shed 8 bases and J 4 bases; nucleotides not matched to a gene: 8. The CDR3 runs to 14 residues. CDR3 protein: CAISGGTVNQPQHF. The CDR3 nucleotides are TGTGCCATCTCGGGTGGGACAGTAAATCAGCCCCAGCATTTT.

The rearrangement joins TRBV5-6 to TRBJ1-5; a possible D gene is TRBD1 (6 bases). The germline V and J ends were trimmed by 0 bases and 4 bases, with 17 bases remaining between them. The CDR3 spans 17 residues. Germline CDR1 SGHDT, CDR2 YYEEEE. The CDR3 coding sequence is TGTGCCAGCAGCTTGGGCGAGGGGGGGAGCAGGAATCAGCCCCAGCATTTT. Translated, it gives CASSLGEGGSRNQPQHF.

The chain carries TRBV7-9 and TRBJ2-3; TRBD2 is a possible D gene (5 bases). Per the germline V gene, CDR1 is SEHNR and CDR2 is FQNEAQ (reference sequence). This CDR3 has 16 residues. V shed 5 bases and J shed 2 bases, with 17 bases lying between them. CDR3 sequence: CASSLLEVRPTDTQYF. The CDR3 nucleotides are TGTGCCAGCAGCCTTCTGGAGGTTAGGCCCACAGATACGCAGTATTTT.

This chain joins TRBV30 and TRBJ2-2; weak D call: TRBD2 (5 bases). Germline V gene sequence: CDR1 GTSNPN, CDR2 SVGIG (reference sequence). Trimming stripped 1 base from V and 3 bases from J, with 9 bases between. The CDR3 length is 14 residues. The CDR3 DNA reads TGTGCCTGGAGTGGGAGGATCGACACCGGGGAGCTGTTTTTT. As protein: CAWSGRIDTGELFF.

Points on this clone: Other nucleotide sequences in the sample specify the same CDR3. This rearrangement joins TRBV6-5 to TRBJ1-1; D gene uncertain. The CDR3 sequence is 13 residues long. Germline V gene lookup returns CDR1 MNHEY and CDR2 SVGAGI. Trimming pared 5 bases from V and 2 bases from J, leaving 9 bases between. The CDR3 DNA follows: TGTGCCAGCAGTAGGCAGCGAAACACTGAAGCTTTCTTT. Translating gives CASSRQRNTEAFF.

V usage is TRBV27 and J usage is TRBJ2-7, with D maybe TRBD1 (6 bases). This CDR3 region has 14 residues. V was clipped by 5 bases and J by 1 base, with 12 bases between them. Per the germline V gene, CDR1 is MNHEY and CDR2 is SMNVEV (reference sequence). The CDR3 region has the DNA TGTGCCAGCAGTCTCCGACAGGATTCCTACGAGCAGTACTTC. It codes for CASSLRQDSYEQYF.